A single TCR beta chain is shown here with its context. Looked up from germline, CDR1 is MDHEN and CDR2 is SYDVKM. This CDR3 is built from 15 residues. Unmatched junction bases numbered 9, after V lost 7 bases and J lost 3 bases. The source of the sample is a study of shared clonotypes between healthy human individuals. TCRdb keeps only in-frame clones here, not all; method: immunoSEQ multiplex PCR. Among fewer than 550,000 clones listed, roughly 85% were seen once. The sequenced sample consisted of PBMCs. The TCR sequence derives from a woman in her 40s in good health. Some clones in this sample may be carry-over from other donors' samples. The chain carries TRBV28 and TRBJ1-1; the match to TRBD1 covers 9 bases. DNA of the CDR3: TGTGCCAGCACGCTTTGGACAGGGGCTGACACTGAAGCTTTCTTT. Residues: CASTLWTGADTEAFF.